This is a list of T cell receptor beta chains from one sample in a study of shared clonotypes between healthy human individuals. Profiling relied on immunoSEQ multiplex PCR, and the TCRdb table lists in-frame clones only, not all of them. The table includes approximately 2,200,000 clones, about 92% detected once. The sequenced material came from naive CD8+ T cells from PBMCs. These receptors all come from a man aged 18 to 30 in good health. Some clones in this sample may be carry-over from other donors' samples. Both conserved end residues are part of each CDR3. Fields, in order: V gene, clone size, J gene, D gene, CDR3 DNA, CDR3 protein. A D gene is named only where the DNA matches it firmly. Clone size is given for some rows only: seen once, a few or many times, or a class if the clone is expanded.

>TRBV28|.|TRBJ2-1|.
TGTGCCAGCAGTTTTTTTAACCCCCTCATTGGGAATGAGCAGTTCTTC
CASSFFNPLIGNEQFF
>TRBV18|.|TRBJ2-4|.
TGTGCCAGCCGGGACTTAGAAGCCAAAAACATTCAGTACTTC
CASRDLEAKNIQYF
>TRBV9|.|TRBJ2-7|.
TGTGCCAGCAGCGTAGAGGGAGAGGAAGGGGACGAGCAGTACTTC
CASSVEGEEGDEQYF
>TRBV27|.|TRBJ1-2|TRBD1
TGTGCCAGCAGCTTCGGACTGGGACAGGGCAATGGCTACACCTTC
CASSFGLGQGNGYTF
>TRBV9|.|TRBJ2-2|.
TGTGCCAGCAGCGTCGGGGGCACCGGGGAGCTGTTTTTT
CASSVGGTGELFF
>TRBV27|.|TRBJ2-7|TRBD1
TGTGCCAGCAGTTTATACACCGGGACAGGGAGCTACGAGCAGTACTTC
CASSLYTGTGSYEQYF
>TRBV19|once|TRBJ2-7|TRBD1
TGTGCCAGTAGTAACAACCCCCACTGGACAGGGAGCCACGAGCAGTACTTC
CASSNNPHWTGSHEQYF
>TRBV7-9|.|TRBJ2-5|TRBD2
TGTGCCAGCAGCACCGCGATAGCGGGAGGGCCGGAGACCCAGTACTTC
CASSTAIAGGPETQYF
>TRBV21-1|.|TRBJ1-2|.
TGTGCCAGCAGCAAAGAGGGGTTGAGGCACACCCGCCGCAGAGCTAACTATGGCTACACCTTC
CASSKEGLRHTRRRANYGYTF
>TRBV7-9|.|TRBJ2-3|.
TGTGCCAGCAGCCCCAGGGCTGGGGCAGGCGATACGCAGTATTTT
CASSPRAGAGDTQYF
>TRBV7-8|.|TRBJ2-7|.
TGTGCCAGCAGCTTAATCGGGACCGCATTATACGAGCAGTACTTC
CASSLIGTALYEQYF
>TRBV19|.|TRBJ2-2|.
TGTGCCAGTATGGCGGGGAACACCGGGGAGCTGTTTTTT
CASMAGNTGELFF
>TRBV27|.|TRBJ2-2|.
TGTGCCAGCAGTGGTTGGTCCGGGGAGCTGTTTTTT
CASSGWSGELFF
>TRBV7-2|.|TRBJ2-5|.
TGTGCCAGCAGCCCATACGCCGTCTTGGCAGAGACCCAGTACTTC
CASSPYAVLAETQYF
>TRBV27|.|TRBJ2-7|.
TGTGCCAGCAGTTTAATCTTCCCGTCGGGAGTTGCCGAGCAGTACTTC
CASSLIFPSGVAEQYF
>TRBV11-3|.|TRBJ2-7|.
TGTGCCAGCAGCTTTCTACGGCCCGCTCGCGAGCAGTACTTC
CASSFLRPAREQYF
>TRBV27|.|TRBJ1-2|TRBD1
TGTGCCAGCAGTGCGGGGACAGATGGCTACACCTTC
CASSAGTDGYTF